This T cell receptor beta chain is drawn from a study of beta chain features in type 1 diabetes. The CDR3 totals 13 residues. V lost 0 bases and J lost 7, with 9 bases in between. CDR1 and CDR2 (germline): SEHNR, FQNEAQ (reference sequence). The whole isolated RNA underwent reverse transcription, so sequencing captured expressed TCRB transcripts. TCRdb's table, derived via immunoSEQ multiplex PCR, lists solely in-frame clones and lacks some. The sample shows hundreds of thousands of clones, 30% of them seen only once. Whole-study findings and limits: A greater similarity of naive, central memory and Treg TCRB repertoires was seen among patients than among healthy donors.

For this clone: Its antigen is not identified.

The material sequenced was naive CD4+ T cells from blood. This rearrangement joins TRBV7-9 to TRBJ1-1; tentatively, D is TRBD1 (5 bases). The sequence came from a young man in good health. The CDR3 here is CASSLARAHEAFF. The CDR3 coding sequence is TGTGCCAGCAGCTTAGCCAGGGCACATGAAGCTTTCTTT.